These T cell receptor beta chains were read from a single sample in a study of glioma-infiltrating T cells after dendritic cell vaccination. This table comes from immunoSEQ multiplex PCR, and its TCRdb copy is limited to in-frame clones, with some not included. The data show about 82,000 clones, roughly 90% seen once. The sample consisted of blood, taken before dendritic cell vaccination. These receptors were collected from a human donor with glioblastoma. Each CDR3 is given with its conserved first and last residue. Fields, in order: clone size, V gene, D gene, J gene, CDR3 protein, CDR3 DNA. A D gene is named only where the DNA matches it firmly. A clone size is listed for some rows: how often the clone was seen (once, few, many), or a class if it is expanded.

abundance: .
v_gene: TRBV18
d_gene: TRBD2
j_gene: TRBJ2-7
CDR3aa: CASSPGTSGVVYEQYF
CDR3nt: TGTGCCAGCTCACCCGGGACTAGCGGGGTTGTCTACGAGCAGTACTTC

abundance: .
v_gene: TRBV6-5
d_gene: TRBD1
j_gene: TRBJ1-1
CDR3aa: CASSYTGTGTNTEAFF
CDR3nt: TGTGCCAGCAGTTACACGGGGACAGGAACGAACACTGAAGCTTTCTTT

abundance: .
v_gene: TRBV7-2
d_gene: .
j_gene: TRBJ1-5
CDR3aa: CASSLQGAYSNQPQHF
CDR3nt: TGTGCCAGCAGCTTACAGGGCGCTTATAGCAATCAGCCCCAGCATTTT

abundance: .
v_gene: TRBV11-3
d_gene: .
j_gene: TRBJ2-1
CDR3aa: CASSLIQRSYNEQFF
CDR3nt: TGTGCCAGCAGCTTAATCCAGCGGTCCTACAATGAGCAGTTCTTC

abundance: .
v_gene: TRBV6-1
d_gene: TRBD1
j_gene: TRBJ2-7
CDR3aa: CASSRTGVMGNEQYF
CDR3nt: TGTGCCAGCAGTAGAACAGGGGTTATGGGGAACGAGCAGTACTTC

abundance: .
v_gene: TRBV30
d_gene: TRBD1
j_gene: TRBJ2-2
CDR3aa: CAWRGGTGGSNTGELFF
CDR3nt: TGTGCCTGGAGAGGAGGGACAGGGGGCTCGAACACCGGGGAGCTGTTTTTT

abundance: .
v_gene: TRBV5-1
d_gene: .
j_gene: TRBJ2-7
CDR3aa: CASSQKTGEQYF
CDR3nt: TGCGCCAGCAGCCAAAAGACGGGGGAGCAGTACTTC

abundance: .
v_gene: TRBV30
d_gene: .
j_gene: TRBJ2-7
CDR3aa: CAWYRGGGEQYF
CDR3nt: TGTGCCTGGTACAGGGGGGGTGGCGAGCAGTACTTC

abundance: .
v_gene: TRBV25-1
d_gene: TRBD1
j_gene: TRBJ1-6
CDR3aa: CASSDGQGNSPLHF
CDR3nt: TGTGCCAGCAGTGATGGACAGGGGAATTCACCCCTCCACTTT

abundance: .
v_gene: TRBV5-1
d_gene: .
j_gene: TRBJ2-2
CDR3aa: CASSLGDRENTGELFF
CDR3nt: TGCGCCAGCAGCTTGGGCGACAGAGAGAACACCGGGGAGCTGTTTTTT

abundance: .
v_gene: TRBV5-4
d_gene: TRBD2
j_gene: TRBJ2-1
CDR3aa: CASIPGVAGLTYNEQFF
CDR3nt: TGTGCCAGCATCCCCGGGGTAGCGGGATTAACCTACAATGAGCAGTTCTTC

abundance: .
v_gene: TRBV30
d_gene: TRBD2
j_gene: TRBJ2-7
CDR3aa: CAWIGTSGSSYEQYF
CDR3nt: TGTGCCTGGATCGGGACTAGCGGGAGCTCCTACGAGCAGTACTTC

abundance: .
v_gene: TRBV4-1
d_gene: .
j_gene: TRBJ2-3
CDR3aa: CASSQDRVRTDTQYF
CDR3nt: TGCGCCAGCAGCCAAGACAGGGTGAGGACAGATACGCAGTATTTT

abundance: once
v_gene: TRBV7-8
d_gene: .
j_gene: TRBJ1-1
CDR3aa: CASSLSEGSTEAFF
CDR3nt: TGTGCCAGCAGCTTAAGCGAGGGATCGACTGAAGCTTTCTTT

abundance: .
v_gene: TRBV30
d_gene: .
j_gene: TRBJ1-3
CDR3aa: CAWREHSGNTIYF
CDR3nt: TGTGCCTGGAGGGAGCACTCTGGAAACACCATATATTTT

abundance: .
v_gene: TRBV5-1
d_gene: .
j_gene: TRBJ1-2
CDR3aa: CASSLAFRRGRESDGYTF
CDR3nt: TGCGCCAGCAGCTTGGCGTTCCGGAGGGGCAGGGAGTCGGATGGCTACACCTTC

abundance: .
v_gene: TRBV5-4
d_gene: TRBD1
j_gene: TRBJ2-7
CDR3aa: CASSTDRESRYEQYF
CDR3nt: TGTGCCAGCAGCACCGACAGGGAATCTCGGTACGAGCAGTACTTC

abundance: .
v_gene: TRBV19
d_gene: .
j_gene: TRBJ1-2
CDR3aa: CASSMGRSYTF
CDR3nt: TGTGCCAGTAGTATGGGGAGAAGCTACACCTTC

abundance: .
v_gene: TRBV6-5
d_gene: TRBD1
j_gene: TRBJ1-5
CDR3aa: CASSYRTGSQPQHF
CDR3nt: TGTGCCAGCAGTTACCGGACAGGGTCTCAGCCCCAGCATTTT

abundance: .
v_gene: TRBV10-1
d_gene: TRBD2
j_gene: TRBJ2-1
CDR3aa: CASSEPGLVGYNEQFF
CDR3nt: TGCGCCAGCAGTGAGCCGGGACTAGTAGGCTACAATGAGCAGTTCTTC

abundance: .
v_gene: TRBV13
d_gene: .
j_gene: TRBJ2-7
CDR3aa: CASSSGTIAYEQYF
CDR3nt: TGTGCCAGCAGCTCCGGGACAATAGCCTACGAGCAGTACTTC

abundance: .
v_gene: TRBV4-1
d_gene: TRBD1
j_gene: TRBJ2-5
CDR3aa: CASSQGDRGPETQYF
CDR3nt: TGCGCCAGCAGCCAAGGGGACAGGGGGCCGGAGACCCAGTACTTC

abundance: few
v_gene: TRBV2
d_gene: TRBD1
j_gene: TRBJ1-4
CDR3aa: CASSHRGQDNEKLFF
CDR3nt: TGTGCCAGCAGTCACAGGGGGCAGGATAATGAAAAACTGTTTTTT

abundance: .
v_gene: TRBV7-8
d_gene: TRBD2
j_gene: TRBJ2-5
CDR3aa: CASSLGGGETQYF
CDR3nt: TGTGCCAGCAGCTTAGGGGGGGGTGAGACCCAGTACTTC

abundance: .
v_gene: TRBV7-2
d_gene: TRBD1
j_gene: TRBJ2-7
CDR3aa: CASSMGQATYEQYF
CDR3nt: TGTGCCAGCAGCATGGGACAGGCGACCTACGAGCAGTACTTC

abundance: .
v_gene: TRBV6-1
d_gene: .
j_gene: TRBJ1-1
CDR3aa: CASTPVNTEAFF
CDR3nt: TGTGCCAGCACCCCAGTGAACACTGAAGCTTTCTTT

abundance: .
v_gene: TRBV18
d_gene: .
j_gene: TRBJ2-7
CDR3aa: CASSPLEGNEQYF
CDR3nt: TGTGCCAGCTCACCACTGGAGGGAAACGAGCAGTACTTC

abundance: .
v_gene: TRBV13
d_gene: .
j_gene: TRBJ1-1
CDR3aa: CASLAGLNTEAFF
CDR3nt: TGTGCCAGCCTGGCGGGCTTGAACACTGAAGCTTTCTTT

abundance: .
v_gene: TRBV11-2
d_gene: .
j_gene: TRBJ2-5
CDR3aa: CASSSLQGRQTQYF
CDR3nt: TGTGCCAGCAGCTCATTACAGGGGAGGCAGACCCAGTACTTC

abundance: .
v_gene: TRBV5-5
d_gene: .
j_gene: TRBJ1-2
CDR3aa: CASSFSGYGYTF
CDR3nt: TGTGCCAGCAGCTTCAGTGGCTATGGCTACACCTTC

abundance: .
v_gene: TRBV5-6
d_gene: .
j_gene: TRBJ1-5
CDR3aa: CASSLGGAHQPQHF
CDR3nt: TGTGCCAGCAGCTTAGGGGGGGCCCATCAGCCCCAGCATTTT

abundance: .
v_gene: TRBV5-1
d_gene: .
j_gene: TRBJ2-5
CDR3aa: CASSSAGGPETQYF
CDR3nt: TGCGCCAGCAGCTCGGCTGGGGGCCCAGAGACCCAGTACTTC

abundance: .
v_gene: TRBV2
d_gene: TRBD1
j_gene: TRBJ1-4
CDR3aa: CASLDGIVTGRSEKLFF
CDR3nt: TGTGCCAGCCTAGACGGGATCGTGACAGGGAGATCGGAAAAACTGTTTTTT

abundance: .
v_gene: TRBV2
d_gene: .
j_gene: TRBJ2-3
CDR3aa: CASSKNTGLSTDTQYF
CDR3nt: TGTGCCAGCAGCAAGAATACGGGACTCAGCACAGATACGCAGTATTTT

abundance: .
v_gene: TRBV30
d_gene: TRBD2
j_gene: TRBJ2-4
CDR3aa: CAWRHPSGGAKNIQYF
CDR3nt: TGTGCCTGGAGGCACCCTAGCGGGGGAGCCAAAAACATTCAGTACTTC